This T cell receptor (beta chain) was identified in a study of graft-versus-host responses after intestinal transplantation. The CDR3 sequence is 12 residues long. V lost 9 bases to trimming and J lost 3 bases, with 11 bases between them. Germline-derived CDR1 and CDR2 are LNHDA and SQIVND (reference sequence). Comments on this clone: Its antigen remains unidentified.

The table came from immunoSEQ multiplex PCR; TCRdb's copy has only in-frame clones and leaves some out. Among about 99,000 clones listed, more than 75% were seen once. The sequenced sample was unstimulated CD4+ T cells sorted from spleen or lymph node cells, obtained before intestinal transplant. This clonotype was obtained from a human donor who received an intestinal transplant. This chain connects TRBV19 to TRBJ1-1, with D uncertain. The CDR3 nucleotides are TGTGCCAGCCTGACACCCTACACTGAAGCTTTCTTT. Translated, it gives CASLTPYTEAFF.